The 18 T cell receptor beta chains reported below all come from one sample, sequenced in a study of early T cells in non-severe SARS-CoV-2 infection. TCRdb passed the 5' RACE reads through MiXCR, listing each CDR3 protein once. The sample gives approximately 73,000 distinct CDR3 sequences, roughly 10% of which show up once; about 4.5% is in the top ten. Input material: whole blood. The receptors shown here come from an adult who was a healthcare worker with PCR-confirmed SARS-CoV-2 infection or an uninfected control (not recorded which).

The table lists this clonotype with many counts. The chain combines TRBV7-9 with TRBJ2-4, with TRBD1 matching 7 bases. Germline trimming cut 5 bases from V and 4 bases from J; bases unmatched to any gene: 8. The CDR3 spans 15 residues. Germline V gene sequence: CDR1 SEHNR, CDR2 FQNEAQ (reference sequence). This CDR3 is CASSRTGELKNIQYF. The CDR3 DNA sequence: TGTGCCAGCAGCCGCACAGGGGAACTAAAAAACATTCAGTACTTC.

This clonotype was found many times. The genes are TRBV7-2 and TRBJ1-4; 9 nucleotides match TRBD1. V shed 5 bases and J 3 bases; nucleotides not matched to a gene: 1. The CDR3 covers 14 residues. From germline, CDR1 is SGHTA and CDR2 FQGNSA. The CDR3 DNA sequence: TGTGCCAGCAGCCGGGACAGGGCTAATGAAAAACTGTTTTTT. Translation: CASSRDRANEKLFF.

This rearrangement joins TRBV4-2 to TRBJ2-3; D call uncertain. Trimming shortened V by 1 base and J by 2 bases, and 4 bases separated the two germline ends. This CDR3 comprises 13 residues. Germline CDR1 LGHNA, CDR2 YNFKEQ. The CDR3 DNA reads as TGTGCCAGCAGCCAAGCGTCCACAGATACGCAGTATTTT. Its translation is CASSQASTDTQYF.

The chain recombines TRBV7-9 with TRBJ2-1; 7 positions agree with TRBD1. The V gene's germline CDR1 is SEHNR and CDR2 FQNEAQ (reference sequence). V trimming: 10 bases; J trimming: 4 bases; junction bases outside the gene matches: 7. CDR3 length equals 13 residues. This CDR3 reads CAIGQARYNEQFF. CDR3 nucleotides: TGTGCCATTGGACAGGCGCGATACAATGAGCAGTTCTTC.

This clonotype appeared many times. The chain recombines TRBV28 with TRBJ2-3, with D possibly TRBD2 on 6 matching bases. The V gene's germline CDR1 is MDHEN and CDR2 SYDVKM. With 7 bases removed from V and 2 bases from J, the gap between germline ends came to 13 bases. The CDR3 length is 14 residues. The CDR3 nucleotides are TGTGCCAGCACCCGGGACTCAACCACAGATACGCAGTATTTT. As protein: CASTRDSTTDTQYF.

This clonotype came up a few times. The chain joins TRBV5-1 to TRBJ2-7, with D possibly being TRBD1 (5 bases). The V end was cut by 4 bases, the J end by 5 bases, with 13 bases between. The CDR3 loop spans 13 amino acids. CDR1 and CDR2 from the germline V gene are SGHRS and YFSETQ. This CDR3 is CASSGQGTNEQYF. CDR3 nucleotide sequence: TGCGCCAGCAGCGGGCAGGGTACCAACGAGCAGTACTTC. Looking up the rest from reference TRBV5-1 and TRBJ2-7 gives the full variable domain: KAGVTQTPRYLIKTRGQQVTLSCSPISGHRSVSWYQQTPGQGLQFLFEYFSETQRNKGNFPGRFSGRQFSNSRSEMNVSTLELGDSALYLCASSGQGTNEQYFGPGTRLTVT.

A few counts support this clonotype. The gene calls are TRBV5-4 and TRBJ2-5; D remains ambiguous. The germline CDR1 and CDR2 sequences are SGHNT and YYREEE (reference sequence). This CDR3 comprises 13 residues. The V end lost 5 bases, the J end lost 3 bases, and 11 bases lay between the germline ends. DNA for the CDR3: TGTGCCAGCAGTAGGTCAAATGAAGAGACCCAGTACTTC. The encoded protein is CASSRSNEETQYF.

This clonotype has ten or more counts. The V call is TRBV5-1, the J call TRBJ1-4; D not certain. The V end was cut by 0 bases, the J end by 7 bases, with 10 bases between. CDR1 is SGHRS and CDR2 is YFSETQ in the germline V gene. This CDR3 has 14 amino acids. CDR3 DNA sequence: TGCGCCAGCAGCTTGGGGGCGAGTTCTGAAAAACTGTTTTTT. Translating gives CASSLGASSEKLFF.

The chain employs TRBV19 and TRBJ2-3, with D unresolved. The CDR3 sequence is 15 residues long. V lost 5 bases and J 0 bases, leaving 12 bases between the germline ends. Germline loops: CDR1 LNHDA, CDR2 SQIVND (reference sequence). The CDR3 DNA follows: TGTGCCAGTAGTTCGGCGGCGGTGAGCACAGATACGCAGTATTTT. It specifies CASSSAAVSTDTQYF.

This clonotype was found a few times. V is TRBV7-8 and J is TRBJ2-1, with 10 positions matching TRBD2. CDR1 and CDR2 from the germline V gene are SGHVS and FQNEAQ. Trimming removed 2 bases from V and 8 bases from J; junction bases left unmatched: 12. The length of the CDR3 is 17 residues. The CDR3 reads CASSLSPTAGGFDEQFF. For the CDR3, the DNA is TGTGCCAGCAGCTTATCGCCCACAGCGGGGGGGTTCGATGAGCAGTTCTTC.

Only one count was recorded for this clonotype. This chain links TRBV20-1 with TRBJ2-5; the D call may be TRBD1 or TRBD2 (7 bases each). Between the trimmed V and J ends, which lost 8 bases and 0 bases, there was a span of 16 bases. The V gene's germline CDR1 is DFQATT and CDR2 SNEGSKA (reference sequence). The CDR3 consists of 14 residues. For the CDR3, the DNA is TGCAGTACTGACTCAGGGGGGGACCAAGAGACCCAGTACTTC. Translating it yields CSTDSGGDQETQYF.

This clonotype was seen many times. J is TRBJ1-5 and V is TRBV4-2, with a tentative D call TRBD1 (5 bases). Trimming cost V 4 bases and J 3 bases, with 13 bases left between them. The CDR3 length is 15 residues. Germline V CDR1 and CDR2: LGHNA, YNFKEQ. The CDR3 sequence: CASSRPPGPNQPQHF. In nucleotides, the CDR3 is TGTGCCAGCAGCCGCCCGCCGGGACCCAATCAGCCCCAGCATTTT.

V usage is TRBV18 and J usage is TRBJ1-4; 7 positions agree with TRBD1. The V gene end was trimmed by 5 bases and the J gene end by 5 bases; junction bases not matched to a gene: 8. CDR1 is KGHSH, CDR2 LQKENI, per germline. The CDR3 consists of 15 residues. This CDR3 is CASSIDPGQNEKLFF. Written as DNA, the CDR3 is TGTGCCAGCTCAATAGACCCGGGACAGAATGAAAAACTGTTTTTT.

This clonotype was seen only a few times. The chain links TRBV5-4 to TRBJ2-6; weak D call: TRBD2 (5 bases). The V and J ends lost 4 bases and 0 bases respectively, with 14 bases between them. CDR1 and CDR2 (germline): SGHNT, YYREEE (reference sequence). The CDR3 runs to 17 residues. This chain's CDR3 is CASSPRGPFSGANVLTF. CDR3 coding DNA: TGTGCCAGCAGCCCGCGAGGGCCCTTCTCTGGGGCCAACGTCCTGACTTTC.

As for this clonotype: A read error may account for a junction end that differs from germline. This chain links TRBV7-2 with TRBJ1-3; D is undetermined. CDR3 length: 13 amino acids. Germline V CDR1 and CDR2: SGHTA, FQGNSA. The CDR3 DNA follows: TGTGCCAGCAGCTTAGTATCTGAAAACACCATATATTTT. It codes for CASSLVSENTIYF.

This clonotype has only a few counts. The chain combines TRBV3-1 with TRBJ2-2; D remains ambiguous. Trimming shortened V by 4 bases and J by 4 bases, and 19 bases separated the two germline ends. Germline V gene lookup returns CDR1 LGHDT and CDR2 YNNKEL (reference sequence). The length of the CDR3 is 17 residues. The CDR3 is CASSPRGLSARTGELFF. DNA of the CDR3: TGTGCCAGCAGCCCACGAGGCTTGTCAGCGCGCACCGGGGAGCTGTTTTTT.

This rearrangement joins TRBV5-4 to TRBJ2-4; D ambiguous. The CDR3 is 14 residues long. CDR1 SGHNT and CDR2 YYREEE come from the germline V gene (reference sequence). Trimming left V 4 bases short and J 3 bases short, with 11 bases between. CDR3: CASSIGIGKNIQYF. The CDR3 nucleotides are TGTGCCAGCAGCATAGGTATAGGCAAAAACATTCAGTACTTC.

This clonotype occurred once. The genes are TRBV14 and TRBJ1-4; D unresolved. This CDR3 contains 14 residues. Deletions cut 3 bases from V and 0 bases from J, with 5 bases between. Germline V lookup: CDR1 SGHDN, CDR2 FVKESK. CDR3 nucleotides: TGTGCCAGCAGCCAGCATTCAACTAATGAAAAACTGTTTTTT. As protein: CASSQHSTNEKLFF.